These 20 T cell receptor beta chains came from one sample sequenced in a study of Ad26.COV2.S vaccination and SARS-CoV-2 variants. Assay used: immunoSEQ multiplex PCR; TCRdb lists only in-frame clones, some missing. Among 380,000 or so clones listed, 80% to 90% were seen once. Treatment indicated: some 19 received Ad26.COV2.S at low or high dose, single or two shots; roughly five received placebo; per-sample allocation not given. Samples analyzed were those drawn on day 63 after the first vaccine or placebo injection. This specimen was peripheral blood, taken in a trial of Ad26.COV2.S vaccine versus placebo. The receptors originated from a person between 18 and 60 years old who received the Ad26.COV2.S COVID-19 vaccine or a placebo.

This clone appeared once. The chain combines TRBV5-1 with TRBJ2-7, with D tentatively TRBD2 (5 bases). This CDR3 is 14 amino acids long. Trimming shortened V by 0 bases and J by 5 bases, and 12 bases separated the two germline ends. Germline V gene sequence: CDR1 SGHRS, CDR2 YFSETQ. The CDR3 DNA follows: TGCGCCAGCAGCTTGGTAGCGCGAGGCCACGAGCAGTACTTC. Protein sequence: CASSLVARGHEQYF.

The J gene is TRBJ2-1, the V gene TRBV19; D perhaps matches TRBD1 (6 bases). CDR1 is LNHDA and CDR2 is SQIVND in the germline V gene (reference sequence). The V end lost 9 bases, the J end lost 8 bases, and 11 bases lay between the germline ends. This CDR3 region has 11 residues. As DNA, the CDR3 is TGTGCCAGCAGTGGGGGCGATGAGCAGTTCTTC. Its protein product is CASSGGDEQFF.

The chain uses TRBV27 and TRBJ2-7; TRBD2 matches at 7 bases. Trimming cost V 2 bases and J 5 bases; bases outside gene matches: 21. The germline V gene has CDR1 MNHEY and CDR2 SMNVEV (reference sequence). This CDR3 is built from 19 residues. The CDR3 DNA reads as TGTGCCAGCAGTTTAGGGAGCCCCCTGATAACTAGCGTAAACAACGAGCAGTACTTC. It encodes CASSLGSPLITSVNNEQYF.

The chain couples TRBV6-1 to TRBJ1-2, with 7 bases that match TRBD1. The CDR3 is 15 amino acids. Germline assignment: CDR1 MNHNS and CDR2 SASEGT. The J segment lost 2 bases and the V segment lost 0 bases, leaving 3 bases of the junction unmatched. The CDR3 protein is CASSEAPGQNYGYTF. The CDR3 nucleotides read TGTGCCAGCAGTGAAGCCCCGGGACAGAACTATGGCTACACCTTC.

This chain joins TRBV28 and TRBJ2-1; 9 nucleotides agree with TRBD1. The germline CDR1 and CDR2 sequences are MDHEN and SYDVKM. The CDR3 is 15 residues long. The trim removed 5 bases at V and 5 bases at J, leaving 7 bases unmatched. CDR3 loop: CASSTGQGTDNEQFF. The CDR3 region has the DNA TGTGCCAGCAGTACAGGACAGGGGACGGACAATGAGCAGTTCTTC.

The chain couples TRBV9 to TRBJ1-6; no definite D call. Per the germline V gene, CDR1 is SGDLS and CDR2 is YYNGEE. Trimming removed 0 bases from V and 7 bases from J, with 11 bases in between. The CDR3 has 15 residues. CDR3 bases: TGTGCCAGCAGCGTAGAAGGAGGTAGAAATTCACCCCTCCACTTT. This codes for CASSVEGGRNSPLHF.

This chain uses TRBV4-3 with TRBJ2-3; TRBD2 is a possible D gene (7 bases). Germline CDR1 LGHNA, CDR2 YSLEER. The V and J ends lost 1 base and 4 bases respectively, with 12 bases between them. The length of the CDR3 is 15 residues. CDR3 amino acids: CASSQAREGADTQYF. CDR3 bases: TGCGCCAGCAGCCAAGCAAGGGAGGGGGCAGATACGCAGTATTTT.

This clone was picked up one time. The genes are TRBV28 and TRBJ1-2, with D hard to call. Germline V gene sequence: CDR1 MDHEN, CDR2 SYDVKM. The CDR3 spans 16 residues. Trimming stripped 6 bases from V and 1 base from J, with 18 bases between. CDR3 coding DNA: TGTGCCAGCAGCCTAAGTGAACCTCTCCTTAACTATGGCTACACCTTC. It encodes CASSLSEPLLNYGYTF.

As DNA, the CDR3 is TGTGCCACCAGTGACTCAGGGACCGCCAATGAGCAGTTCTTC. It specifies CATSDSGTANEQFF. The V gene is TRBV24-1, the J gene TRBJ2-1; D may match TRBD1 or TRBD2 (5 bases each). Germline loops: CDR1 KGHDR, CDR2 SFDVKD. The CDR3 extends over 14 amino acids. Deletions cut 4 bases from V and 6 bases from J, with 12 bases between.

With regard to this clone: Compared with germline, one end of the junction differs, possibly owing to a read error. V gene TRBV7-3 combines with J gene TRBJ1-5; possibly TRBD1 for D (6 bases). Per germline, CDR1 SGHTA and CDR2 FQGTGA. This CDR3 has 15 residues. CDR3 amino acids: CASSLRQQGNQPQHF. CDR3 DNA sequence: TGTGCCAGCAGTTTAAGACAACAGGGAAATCAGCCCCAGCATTTT.

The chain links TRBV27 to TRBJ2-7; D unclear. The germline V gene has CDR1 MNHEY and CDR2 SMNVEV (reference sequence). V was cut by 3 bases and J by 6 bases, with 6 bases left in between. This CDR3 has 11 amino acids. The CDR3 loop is CASSFLGEQYF. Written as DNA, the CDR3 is TGTGCCAGCAGTTTTTTAGGCGAGCAGTACTTC.

As DNA, the CDR3 is TGTGCCAGCAGCCCTGGGACCACCACAGATACGCAGTATTTT. Its protein is CASSPGTTTDTQYF. The chain recombines TRBV4-2 with TRBJ2-3; D is possibly TRBD1 or TRBD2 (5 bases each). This CDR3 has 14 residues. From germline, CDR1 is LGHNA and CDR2 YNFKEQ. V was cut by 4 bases and J by 2 bases, with 10 bases left in between.

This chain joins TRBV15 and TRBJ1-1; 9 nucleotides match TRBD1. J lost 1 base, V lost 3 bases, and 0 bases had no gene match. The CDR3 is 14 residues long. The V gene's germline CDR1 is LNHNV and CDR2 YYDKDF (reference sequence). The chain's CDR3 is CATSRDRGNTEAFF. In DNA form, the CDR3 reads TGTGCCACCAGCAGGGACAGGGGGAACACTGAAGCTTTCTTT.

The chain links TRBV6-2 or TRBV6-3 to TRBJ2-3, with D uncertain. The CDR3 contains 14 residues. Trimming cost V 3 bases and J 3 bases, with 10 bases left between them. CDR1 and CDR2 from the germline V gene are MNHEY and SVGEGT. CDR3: CASSYRGETDTQYF. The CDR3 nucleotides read TGTGCCAGCAGTTATAGAGGTGAGACAGATACGCAGTATTTT.

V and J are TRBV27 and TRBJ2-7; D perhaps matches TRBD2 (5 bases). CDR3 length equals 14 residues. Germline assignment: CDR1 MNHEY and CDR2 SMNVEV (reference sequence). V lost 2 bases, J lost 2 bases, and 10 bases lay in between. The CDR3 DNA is TGTGCCAGCAGTTTAGCGGGCCGTCCCTACGAGCAGTACTTC. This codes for CASSLAGRPYEQYF.

Written as DNA, the CDR3 is TGTGCCAGCAGTGTGGACAGGGAGACCCAGTACTTC. Protein: CASSVDRETQYF. The chain recombines TRBV2 with TRBJ2-5; 7 bases agree with TRBD1. V lost 4 bases to trimming and J lost 5 bases; unmatched junction nucleotides: 1. Germline CDR1 SNHLY, CDR2 FYNNEI. CDR3 length equals 12 residues.

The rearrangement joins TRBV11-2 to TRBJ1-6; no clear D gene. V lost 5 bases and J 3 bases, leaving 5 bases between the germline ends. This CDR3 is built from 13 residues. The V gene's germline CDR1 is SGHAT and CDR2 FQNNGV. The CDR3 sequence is CASSVNYNSPLHF. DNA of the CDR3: TGTGCCAGCAGCGTAAACTATAATTCACCCCTCCACTTT. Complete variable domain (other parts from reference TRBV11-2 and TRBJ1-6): EAGVAQSPRYKIIEKRQSVAFWCNPISGHATLYWYQQILGQGPKLLIQFQNNGVVDDSQLPKDRFSAERLKGVDSTLKIQPAKLEDSAVYLCASSVNYNSPLHFGNGTRLTVT.

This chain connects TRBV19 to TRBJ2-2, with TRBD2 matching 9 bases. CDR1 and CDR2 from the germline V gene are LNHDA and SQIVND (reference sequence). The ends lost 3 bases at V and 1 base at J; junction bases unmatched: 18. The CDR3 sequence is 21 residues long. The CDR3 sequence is CASSILSKLLAGLMNTGELFF. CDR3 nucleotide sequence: TGTGCCAGTAGTATCCTCTCGAAACTACTAGCGGGTTTGATGAACACCGGGGAGCTGTTTTTT.

CDR3 nucleotides: TGTGCCAGCAGCTTGGGACAGCGTGAAGCTTTCTTT. Amino acid sequence: CASSLGQREAFF. This chain joins TRBV7-2 and TRBJ1-1; 7 bases are a match to TRBD1. This CDR3 is built from 12 residues. In germline, CDR1 is SGHTA, CDR2 FQGNSA. V dropped 3 bases and J dropped 7; count of bases not matched to a gene: 2.

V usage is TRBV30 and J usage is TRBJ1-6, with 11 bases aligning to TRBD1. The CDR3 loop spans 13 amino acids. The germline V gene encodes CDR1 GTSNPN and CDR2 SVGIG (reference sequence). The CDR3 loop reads CAQDRGQYSPLHF. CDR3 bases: TGTGCGCAGGACAGGGGGCAATATTCACCCCTCCACTTT.